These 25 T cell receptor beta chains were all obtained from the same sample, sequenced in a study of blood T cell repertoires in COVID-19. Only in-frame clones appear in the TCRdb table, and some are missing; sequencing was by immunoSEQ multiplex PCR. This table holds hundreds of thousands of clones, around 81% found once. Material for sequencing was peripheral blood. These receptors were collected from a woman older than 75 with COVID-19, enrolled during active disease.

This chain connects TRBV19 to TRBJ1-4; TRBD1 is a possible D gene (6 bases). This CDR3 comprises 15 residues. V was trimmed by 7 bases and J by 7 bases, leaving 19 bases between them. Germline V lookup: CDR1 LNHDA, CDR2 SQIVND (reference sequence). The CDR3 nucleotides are TGTGCCAGTACCTCCGGGACATTCGATAGTGAAAAACTGTTTTTT. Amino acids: CASTSGTFDSEKLFF. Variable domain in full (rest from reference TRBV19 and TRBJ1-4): DGGITQSPKYLFRKEGQNVTLSCEQNLNHDAMYWYRQDPGQGLRLIYYSQIVNDFQKGDIAEGYSVSREKKESFPLTVTSAQKNPTAFYLCASTSGTFDSEKLFFGSGTQLSVL.

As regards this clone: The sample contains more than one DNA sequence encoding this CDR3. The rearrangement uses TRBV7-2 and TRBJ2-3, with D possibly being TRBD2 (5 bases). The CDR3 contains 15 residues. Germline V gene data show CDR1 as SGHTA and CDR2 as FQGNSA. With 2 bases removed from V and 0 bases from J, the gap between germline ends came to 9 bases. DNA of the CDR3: TGTGCCAGCAGCTTATCGGGAACTAGCACAGATACGCAGTATTTT. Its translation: CASSLSGTSTDTQYF.

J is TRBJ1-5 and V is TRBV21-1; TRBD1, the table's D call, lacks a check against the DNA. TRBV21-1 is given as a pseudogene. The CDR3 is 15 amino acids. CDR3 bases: TGTGCCAGCAGCAAAGGAGGGGGTTTCGAGCAGCCCCAGCATTTT. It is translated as CASSKGGGFEQPQHF.

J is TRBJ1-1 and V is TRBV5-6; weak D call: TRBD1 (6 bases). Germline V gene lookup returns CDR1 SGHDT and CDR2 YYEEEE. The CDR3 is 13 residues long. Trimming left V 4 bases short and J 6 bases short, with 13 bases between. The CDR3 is CASSRGQLPEAFF. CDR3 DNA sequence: TGTGCCAGCAGCCGCGGACAGTTGCCTGAAGCTTTCTTT. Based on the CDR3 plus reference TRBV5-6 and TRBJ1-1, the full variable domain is DAGVTQSPTHLIKTRGQQVTLRCSPKSGHDTVSWYQQALGQGPQFIFQYYEEEERQRGNFPDRFSGHQFPNYSSELNVNALLLGDSALYLCASSRGQLPEAFFGQGTRLTVV.

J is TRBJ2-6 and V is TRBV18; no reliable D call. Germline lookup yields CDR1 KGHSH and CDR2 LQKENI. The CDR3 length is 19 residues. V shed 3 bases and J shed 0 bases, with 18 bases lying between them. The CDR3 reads CASSPREQTKASGANVLTF. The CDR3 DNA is TGTGCCAGCTCACCGAGAGAACAGACGAAAGCCTCTGGGGCCAACGTCCTGACTTTC.

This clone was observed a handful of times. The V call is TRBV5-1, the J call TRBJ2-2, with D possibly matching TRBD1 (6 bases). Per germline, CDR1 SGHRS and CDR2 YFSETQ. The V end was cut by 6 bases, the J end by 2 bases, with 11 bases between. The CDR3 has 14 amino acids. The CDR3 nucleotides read TGCGCCAGCAAGGAGGACAGCAACACCGGGGAGCTGTTTTTT. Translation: CASKEDSNTGELFF.

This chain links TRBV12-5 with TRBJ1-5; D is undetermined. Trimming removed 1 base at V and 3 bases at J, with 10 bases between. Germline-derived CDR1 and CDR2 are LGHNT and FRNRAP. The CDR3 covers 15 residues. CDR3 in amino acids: CASGLGAGLNQPQHF. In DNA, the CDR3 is TGTGCTAGTGGTTTGGGGGCAGGCCTCAATCAGCCCCAGCATTTT. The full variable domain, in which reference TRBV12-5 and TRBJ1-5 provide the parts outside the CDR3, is DARVTQTPRHKVTEMGQEVTMRCQPILGHNTVFWYRQTMMQGLELLAYFRNRAPLDDSGMPKDRFSAEMPDATLATLKIQPSEPRDSAVYFCASGLGAGLNQPQHFGDGTRLSIL.

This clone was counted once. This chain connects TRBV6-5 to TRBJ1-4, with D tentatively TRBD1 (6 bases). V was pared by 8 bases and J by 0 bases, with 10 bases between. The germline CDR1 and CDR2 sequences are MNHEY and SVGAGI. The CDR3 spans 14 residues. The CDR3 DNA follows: TGTGCCAGCCAACGGACAGCAACTAATGAAAAACTGTTTTTT. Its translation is CASQRTATNEKLFF.

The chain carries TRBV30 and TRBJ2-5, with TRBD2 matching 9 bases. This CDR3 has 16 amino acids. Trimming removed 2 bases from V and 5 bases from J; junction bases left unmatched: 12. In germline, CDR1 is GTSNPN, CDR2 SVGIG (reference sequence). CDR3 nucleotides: TGTGCCTGGAGTTGGTGGACTAGCGATCCGAGGGAGACCCAGTACTTC. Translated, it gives CAWSWWTSDPRETQYF.

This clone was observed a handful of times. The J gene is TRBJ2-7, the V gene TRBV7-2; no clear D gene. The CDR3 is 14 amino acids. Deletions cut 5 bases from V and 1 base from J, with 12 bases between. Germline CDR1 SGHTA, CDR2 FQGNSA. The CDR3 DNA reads TGTGCCAGCAGCCCTTCGCCAGTGTCCTACGAGCAGTACTTC. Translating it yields CASSPSPVSYEQYF.

CDR3: CASSLGGGGRETQYF. CDR3 nucleotides: TGCGCCAGCTCCCTCGGAGGGGGGGGCAGGGAGACCCAGTACTTC. The chain uses TRBV5-1 and TRBJ2-5, with TRBD2 as a possible D gene (7 bases). Germline V CDR1 and CDR2: SGHRS, YFSETQ. The CDR3 is 15 residues long. V gave up 7 bases and J gave up 5 bases, with 21 bases separating them.

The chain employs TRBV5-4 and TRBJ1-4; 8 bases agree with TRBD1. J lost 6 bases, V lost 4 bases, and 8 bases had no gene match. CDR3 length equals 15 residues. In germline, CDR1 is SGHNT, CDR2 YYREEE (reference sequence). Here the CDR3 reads CASSRDRSEDEKLFF. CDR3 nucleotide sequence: TGTGCCAGCAGCCGGGACAGGAGCGAGGATGAAAAACTGTTTTTT.

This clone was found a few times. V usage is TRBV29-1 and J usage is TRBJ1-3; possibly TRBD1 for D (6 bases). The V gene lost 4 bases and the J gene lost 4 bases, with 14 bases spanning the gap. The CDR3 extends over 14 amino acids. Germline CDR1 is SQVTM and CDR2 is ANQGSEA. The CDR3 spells CSVGAGTFGNTIYF. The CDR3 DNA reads TGCAGCGTTGGCGCCGGGACATTCGGAAACACCATATATTTT.

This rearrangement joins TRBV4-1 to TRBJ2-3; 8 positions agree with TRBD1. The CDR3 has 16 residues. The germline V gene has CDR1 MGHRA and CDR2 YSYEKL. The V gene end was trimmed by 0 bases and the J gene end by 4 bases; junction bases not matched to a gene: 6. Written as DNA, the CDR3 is TGCGCCAGCAGCCAAGAGGTGGGCAGGGGGCCAGATACGCAGTATTTT. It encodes CASSQEVGRGPDTQYF.

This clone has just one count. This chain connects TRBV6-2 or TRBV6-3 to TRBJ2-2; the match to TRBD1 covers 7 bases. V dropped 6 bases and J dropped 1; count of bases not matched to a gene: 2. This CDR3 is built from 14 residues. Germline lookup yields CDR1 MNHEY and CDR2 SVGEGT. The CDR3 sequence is CASSRQGNTGELFF. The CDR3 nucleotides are TGTGCCAGCAGCCGACAGGGGAACACCGGGGAGCTGTTTTTT.

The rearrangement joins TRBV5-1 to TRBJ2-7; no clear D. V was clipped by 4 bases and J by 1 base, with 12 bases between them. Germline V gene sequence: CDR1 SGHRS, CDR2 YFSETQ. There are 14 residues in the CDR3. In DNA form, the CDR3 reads TGCGCCAGCAGCCAAACGACTGATTCCTACGAGCAGTACTTC. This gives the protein CASSQTTDSYEQYF.

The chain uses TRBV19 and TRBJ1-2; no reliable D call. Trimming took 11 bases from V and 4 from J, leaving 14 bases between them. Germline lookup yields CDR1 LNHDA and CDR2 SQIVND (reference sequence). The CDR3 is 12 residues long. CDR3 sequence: CASDSRSYGYTF. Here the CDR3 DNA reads TGTGCCTCAGATTCACGGAGCTATGGCTACACCTTC.

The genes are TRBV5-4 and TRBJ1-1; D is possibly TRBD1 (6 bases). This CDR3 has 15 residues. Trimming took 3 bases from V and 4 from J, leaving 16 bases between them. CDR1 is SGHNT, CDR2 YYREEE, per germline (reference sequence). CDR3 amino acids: CASSSSPTGSTEAFF. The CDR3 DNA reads TGTGCCAGCAGCTCTTCCCCTACAGGGTCCACTGAAGCTTTCTTT.

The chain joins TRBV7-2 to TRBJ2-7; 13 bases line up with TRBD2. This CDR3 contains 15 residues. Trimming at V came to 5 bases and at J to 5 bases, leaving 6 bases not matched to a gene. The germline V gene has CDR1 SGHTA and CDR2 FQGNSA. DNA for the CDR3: TGTGCCAGCAGCGTACTAGCGGGAGGGCCCCACGAGCAGTACTTC. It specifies CASSVLAGGPHEQYF.

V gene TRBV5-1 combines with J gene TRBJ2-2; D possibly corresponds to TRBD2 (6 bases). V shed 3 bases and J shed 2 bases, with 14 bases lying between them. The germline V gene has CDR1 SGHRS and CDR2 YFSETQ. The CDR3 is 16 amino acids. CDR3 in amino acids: CASSWNRAGNTGELFF. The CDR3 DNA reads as TGCGCCAGCAGCTGGAATAGAGCGGGTAACACCGGGGAGCTGTTTTTT.

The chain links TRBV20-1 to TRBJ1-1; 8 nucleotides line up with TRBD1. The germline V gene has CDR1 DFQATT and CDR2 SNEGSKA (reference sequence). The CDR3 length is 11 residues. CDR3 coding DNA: TGCAGACCTACAGGGGGCACTGAAGCTTTCTTT. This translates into CRPTGGTEAFF.

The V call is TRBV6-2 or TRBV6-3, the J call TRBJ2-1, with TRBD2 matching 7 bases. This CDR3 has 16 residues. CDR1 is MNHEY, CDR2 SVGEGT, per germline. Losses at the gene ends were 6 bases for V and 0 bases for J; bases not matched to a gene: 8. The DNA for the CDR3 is TGTGCCAGCAGCCGGAGCGGGACTTTCTCCTACAATGAGCAGTTCTTC. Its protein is CASSRSGTFSYNEQFF.

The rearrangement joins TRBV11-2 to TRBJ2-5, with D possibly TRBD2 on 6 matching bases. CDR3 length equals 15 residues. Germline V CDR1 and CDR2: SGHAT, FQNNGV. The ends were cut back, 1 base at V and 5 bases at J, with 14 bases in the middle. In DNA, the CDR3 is TGTGCCAGCAGCTTAGGTGGGGGGTTGAGGGAGACCCAGTACTTC. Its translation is CASSLGGGLRETQYF.

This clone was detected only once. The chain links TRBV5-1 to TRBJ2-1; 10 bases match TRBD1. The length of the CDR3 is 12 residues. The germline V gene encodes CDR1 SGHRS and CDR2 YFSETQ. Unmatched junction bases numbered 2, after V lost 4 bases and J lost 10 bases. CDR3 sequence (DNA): TGCGCCAGCAGCGAGGGACAGGGGGAGCAGTTCTTC. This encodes CASSEGQGEQFF.

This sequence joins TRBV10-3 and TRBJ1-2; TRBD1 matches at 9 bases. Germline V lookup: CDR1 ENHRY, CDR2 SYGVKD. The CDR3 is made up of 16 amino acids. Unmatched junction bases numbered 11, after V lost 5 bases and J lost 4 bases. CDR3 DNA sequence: TGTGCCATCAGTTTTGAACCCCGACAGGGGGGCTATGGCTACACCTTC. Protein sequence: CAISFEPRQGGYGYTF.